These 11 T cell receptor beta chains originate from one sample sequenced in a study of blood T cell repertoires in COVID-19. Sequencing was performed with immunoSEQ multiplex PCR; in TCRdb, only in-frame clones are kept and a portion is missing. The sample lists 120,000 or so clones, about 85% occurring once. The sample taken for sequencing was peripheral blood. These receptors originate from a man older than 75 with active or convalescent COVID-19.

This clone was counted a few times. The chain recombines TRBV24-1 with TRBJ2-7, with 8 bases matching TRBD1. With V trimmed by 7 bases and J by 2 bases, 3 bases remained unmatched. CDR1 is KGHDR and CDR2 is SFDVKD in the germline V gene. The CDR3 consists of 13 residues. The CDR3 DNA reads as TGTGCCACCAGACGGGACAGGCCCTACGAGCAGTACTTC. It codes for CATRRDRPYEQYF.

This clone has at least ten counts. The chain is built from TRBV6-5 and TRBJ2-7; TRBD1 might be the D (5 bases). Germline V gene lookup returns CDR1 MNHEY and CDR2 SVGAGI. The CDR3 covers 12 residues. Trimming took off 8 bases at V and 3 bases at J, with 11 bases between the two ends. The CDR3 nucleotides read TGTGCCAGCGTATCTGACAGCTACGAGCAGTACTTC. It translates to CASVSDSYEQYF.

The CDR3 sequence: CASSYPTGANYGYTF. The CDR3 coding sequence is TGTGCCAGCAGTTACCCGACAGGAGCTAACTATGGCTACACCTTC. The J gene is TRBJ1-2, the V gene TRBV6-6; possibly TRBD1 for D (6 bases). In germline, CDR1 is MNHNY, CDR2 SVGAGI (reference sequence). This CDR3 comprises 15 residues. The V and J ends lost 2 bases and 0 bases respectively, with 10 bases between them.

The V call is TRBV5-1, the J call TRBJ2-1; TRBD2 might be the D (6 bases). Germline loops: CDR1 SGHRS, CDR2 YFSETQ. V was pared by 2 bases and J by 9 bases, with 12 bases between. CDR3 length: 13 amino acids. The DNA for the CDR3 is TGCGCCAGCAGCTTAGGGACTCTCCCTGAGCAGTTCTTC. Its translation is CASSLGTLPEQFF.

V gene TRBV5-4 combines with J gene TRBJ2-3, with TRBD2 matching 8 bases. The CDR3 totals 16 residues. V was clipped by 5 bases and J by 0 bases; unmatched bases: 8. The germline V gene has CDR1 SGHNT and CDR2 YYREEE (reference sequence). The CDR3 nucleotides are TGTGCCAGCAGACAAGAAGCGGGAGATAGCACAGATACGCAGTATTTT. This translates into CASRQEAGDSTDTQYF.

The chain has TRBV7-2 and TRBJ1-1; the D gene is possibly TRBD1 (5 bases). The ends were cut back, 3 bases at V and 2 bases at J, with 13 bases in the middle. This CDR3 contains 15 residues. CDR1 is SGHTA, CDR2 FQGNSA, per germline. The CDR3 here is CASSFSGLGNTEAFF. Written as DNA, the CDR3 is TGTGCCAGCAGCTTTTCAGGGTTAGGAAACACTGAAGCTTTCTTT.

V gene TRBV7-2 combines with J gene TRBJ2-3; D unresolved. The germline V gene has CDR1 SGHTA and CDR2 FQGNSA. Trimming left V 5 bases short and J 4 bases short, with 13 bases between. This CDR3 has 14 amino acids. The CDR3 DNA reads as TGTGCCAGCAGCCACCCCCTCCTAGCAGATACGCAGTATTTT. It codes for CASSHPLLADTQYF.

This clone was observed a few times. This sequence joins TRBV5-4 and TRBJ2-7, with D unresolved. The ends were cut back, 2 bases at V and 3 bases at J, with 6 bases in the middle. Looked up from germline, CDR1 is SGHNT and CDR2 is YYREEE (reference sequence). The CDR3 length is 12 residues. The CDR3 is CASSFEFYEQYF. The CDR3 DNA is TGTGCCAGCAGCTTTGAGTTCTACGAGCAGTACTTC.

The chain uses TRBV18 and TRBJ2-1, with D maybe TRBD1 (6 bases). CDR3 length equals 13 residues. Germline values: CDR1 KGHSH, CDR2 LQKENI. Trimming cost V 3 bases and J 9 bases, with 12 bases left between them. CDR3 coding DNA: TGTGCCAGCTCACCCGCAGGGGACCGTGAGCAGTTCTTC. Amino acid sequence: CASSPAGDREQFF.

The rearrangement uses TRBV30 and TRBJ1-1; D gene ambiguous. The CDR3 contains 11 residues. Germline values: CDR1 GTSNPN, CDR2 SVGIG (reference sequence). The CDR3, as DNA: TGTGTGGCGGAACGGAACACTGAAGCTTTCTTT. It is translated as CVAERNTEAFF.

The V and J genes are TRBV12-3 or TRBV12-4 and TRBJ1-1, with TRBD1 as a possible D gene (5 bases). This CDR3 is built from 13 residues. Between the trimmed V and J ends, which lost 3 bases and 5 bases, there was a span of 10 bases. Written as DNA, the CDR3 is TGTGCCAGCAGTTTCGGGGGGGGGACTGAAGCTTTCTTT. Its translation: CASSFGGGTEAFF.